Listed here are 18 T cell receptor beta chains from one sample, sequenced in a study of T-cell memory formation after mild COVID-19. TCRdb fed the 5' RACE reads into MiXCR, producing one record per CDR3 protein. The sample yields roughly 130,000 distinct CDR3 sequences, about 17% seen once. The sample was PBMCs or a T cell subset sorted from them (not recorded which). The source is an adult woman who had mild COVID-19 (a few samples of this study predate the infection). Cell type and time point are not known.

In its sample, this clonotype was seen a few times. The rearrangement links TRBV7-2 to TRBJ2-7, with D unresolved. The CDR3 contains 13 residues. Trimming stripped 5 bases from V and 2 bases from J, with 10 bases between. From germline, CDR1 is SGHTA and CDR2 FQGNSA. CDR3 sequence: CASSEVGAYEQYF. The CDR3 DNA reads as TGTGCCAGCAGCGAGGTCGGAGCCTACGAGCAGTACTTC.

The rearrangement joins TRBV5-5 to TRBJ1-5, with 8 nucleotides matching TRBD1. Unmatched junction bases numbered 7, after V lost 0 bases and J lost 5 bases. The CDR3 runs 16 residues. Per the germline V gene, CDR1 is SGHKS and CDR2 is YYEKEE (reference sequence). DNA of the CDR3: TGTGCCAGCAGCTTGGACGTAGCAGGGGGCTATCAGCCCCAGCATTTT. Its translation is CASSLDVAGGYQPQHF.

This clonotype was observed a few times. This chain links TRBV4-2 with TRBJ2-7, with unresolved D. The CDR3 sequence is 15 residues long. Germline CDR1 and CDR2: LGHNA and YNFKEQ. V lost 4 bases to trimming and J lost 0 bases, with 13 bases between them. CDR3 bases: TGTGCCAGCAGCCCCGAACCGGTAAGCTCCTACGAGCAGTACTTC. It is translated as CASSPEPVSSYEQYF.

The chain combines TRBV12-3 or TRBV12-4 with TRBJ2-7; 10 bases fit TRBD1. The CDR3 sequence is 15 residues long. Unmatched junction bases numbered 8, after V lost 3 bases and J lost 6 bases. The CDR3 here is CASSFRDRGPSEQYF. In nucleotides, the CDR3 is TGTGCCAGCAGTTTTCGGGACAGGGGACCCTCCGAGCAGTACTTC.

The chain uses TRBV5-1 and TRBJ2-7; 7 bases are shared with TRBD1. V was pared by 4 bases and J by 3 bases, with 10 bases of the junction left unmatched. Germline CDR1 and CDR2: SGHRS and YFSETQ. The CDR3 spans 15 residues. The CDR3 sequence is CASSPAAQGVYEQYF. The CDR3 DNA is TGCGCCAGCAGCCCCGCCGCGCAGGGGGTCTACGAGCAGTACTTC. Full variable domain (rest looked up from reference TRBV5-1 and TRBJ2-7): KAGVTQTPRYLIKTRGQQVTLSCSPISGHRSVSWYQQTPGQGLQFLFEYFSETQRNKGNFPGRFSGRQFSNSRSEMNVSTLELGDSALYLCASSPAAQGVYEQYFGPGTRLTVT.

This clonotype was found a few times. The rearrangement joins TRBV20-1 to TRBJ2-5, with a weak D call TRBD2 (6 bases). Trimming cost V 0 bases and J 4 bases, with 12 bases left between them. The CDR3 is made up of 14 amino acids. Germline V gives CDR1 DFQATT, CDR2 SNEGSKA (reference sequence). CDR3 nucleotide sequence: TGCAGTGCTAGAGATCTGATAGCGGTAGAGACCCAGTACTTC. Encoded protein: CSARDLIAVETQYF.

The CDR3 coding sequence is TGTGCCAGCTCACCAAGGGGGACCTACAATGAGCAGTTCTTC. This encodes CASSPRGTYNEQFF. This chain links TRBV18 with TRBJ2-1, with D perhaps matching TRBD1 (6 bases). The CDR3 sequence is 14 residues long. Trimming stripped 2 bases from V and 2 bases from J, with 7 bases between. Germline V gene data show CDR1 as KGHSH and CDR2 as LQKENI.

The chain uses TRBV5-1 and TRBJ2-7; D may be TRBD2 (6 bases). The CDR3 contains 15 residues. Germline-derived CDR1 and CDR2 are SGHRS and YFSETQ. The ends were cut back, 3 bases at V and 0 bases at J, with 13 bases in the middle. The CDR3 DNA is TGCGCCAGCAGCTCATGGGGGGACGGCTCCTACGAGCAGTACTTC. It codes for CASSSWGDGSYEQYF.

The V gene is TRBV7-9, the J gene TRBJ2-3, with TRBD2 matching 9 bases. Losses at the gene ends were 5 bases for V and 4 bases for J; bases not matched to a gene: 13. The germline CDR1 and CDR2 sequences are SEHNR and FQNEAQ (reference sequence). The CDR3 totals 17 residues. The CDR3 loop reads CASSPRASGTNADTQYF. The CDR3 DNA reads TGTGCCAGCAGCCCCAGGGCTAGCGGGACGAATGCAGATACGCAGTATTTT.

This clonotype was counted between two and nine times. The V gene is TRBV29-1, the J gene TRBJ2-2, with D possibly called TRBD1 or TRBD2 (5 bases each). The CDR3 is made up of 13 amino acids. With 7 bases removed from V and 9 bases from J, the gap between germline ends came to 18 bases. The V gene's germline CDR1 is SQVTM and CDR2 ANQGSEA. The CDR3 sequence: CSAHNGDGRELFF. The CDR3 nucleotides are TGCAGCGCTCACAACGGGGACGGGAGGGAGCTGTTTTTT.

Only a few counts were recorded for this clonotype. This sequence joins TRBV2 and TRBJ1-1, with 8 bases lining up with TRBD1. CDR3 length equals 14 residues. The germline CDR1 and CDR2 sequences are SNHLY and FYNNEI. Germline trimming cut 6 bases from V and 1 base from J; bases unmatched to any gene: 4. The DNA for the CDR3 is TGTGCCAGCAGAGGGACAGGCGGGAACACTGAAGCTTTCTTT. Amino acid sequence: CASRGTGGNTEAFF.

This clonotype was found a few times. The rearrangement links TRBV3-1 to TRBJ1-6; possible D gene TRBD1, 5 bases. Trimming took 4 bases from V and 7 from J, leaving 17 bases between them. Germline assignment: CDR1 LGHDT and CDR2 YNNKEL (reference sequence). The CDR3 extends over 16 amino acids. This CDR3 reads CASSRLGGQSNSPLHF. The CDR3 DNA is TGTGCCAGCAGCCGATTGGGCGGACAATCGAATTCACCCCTCCACTTT.

This clonotype was observed a handful of times. The chain links TRBV5-1 to TRBJ1-1; no clear D gene. V was pared by 4 bases and J by 3 bases, with 22 bases between. The V gene's germline CDR1 is SGHRS and CDR2 YFSETQ. CDR3 size: 17 residues. This CDR3 reads CASSAPGGRISHTEAFF. CDR3 nucleotide sequence: TGCGCCAGCAGCGCACCGGGTGGGAGGATATCCCACACTGAAGCTTTCTTT.

The table lists this clonotype with a few counts. The V and J genes are TRBV7-3 and TRBJ1-6, with D possibly matching TRBD1 (6 bases). Germline CDR1 reads SGHTA; CDR2 reads FQGTGA. The CDR3 spans 14 residues. Trimming shortened V by 4 bases and J by 7 bases, and 11 bases separated the two germline ends. The CDR3 DNA reads as TGTGCCAGCAGCTCGCAGGGGACGAATTCACCCCTCCACTTT. Translation gives CASSSQGTNSPLHF.

This clonotype was counted only a few times. V usage is TRBV7-6 and J usage is TRBJ2-7; the D call may be TRBD1 or TRBD2 (6 bases each). Germline V CDR1 and CDR2: SGHVS, FNYEAQ. With 5 bases removed from V and 2 bases from J, the gap between germline ends came to 13 bases. The CDR3 runs to 14 residues. The chain's CDR3 is CASSPEGETYEQYF. In DNA form, the CDR3 reads TGTGCCAGCAGCCCGGAGGGGGAAACCTACGAGCAGTACTTC.

The chain recombines TRBV29-1 with TRBJ2-1, with 10 bases aligning to TRBD2. The CDR3 runs to 15 residues. J was trimmed by 7 bases and V by 0 bases; bases with no gene match: 6. Looked up from germline, CDR1 is SQVTM and CDR2 is ANQGSEA. The CDR3 protein is CSVEDHSLAGNEQFF. The DNA for the CDR3 is TGCAGCGTTGAAGATCATTCACTAGCGGGGAATGAGCAGTTCTTC.

This rearrangement joins TRBV10-3 to TRBJ2-7; 10 bases fit TRBD1. Trimming at V came to 10 bases and at J to 0 bases, leaving 6 bases not matched to a gene. Germline V CDR1 and CDR2: ENHRY, SYGVKD. This CDR3 is built from 14 residues. The CDR3 nucleotides are TGTGCCACCTCGGGACAGGGGATCTCCTACGAGCAGTACTTC. Translating gives CATSGQGISYEQYF.

The chain combines TRBV18 with TRBJ2-7; no clear D. Trimming took off 3 bases at V and 3 bases at J, with 6 bases between the two ends. CDR1 is KGHSH, CDR2 LQKENI, per germline. The CDR3 is made up of 12 amino acids. CDR3 nucleotides: TGTGCCAGCTCACCGGTCAACTACGAGCAGTACTTC. Protein product: CASSPVNYEQYF.